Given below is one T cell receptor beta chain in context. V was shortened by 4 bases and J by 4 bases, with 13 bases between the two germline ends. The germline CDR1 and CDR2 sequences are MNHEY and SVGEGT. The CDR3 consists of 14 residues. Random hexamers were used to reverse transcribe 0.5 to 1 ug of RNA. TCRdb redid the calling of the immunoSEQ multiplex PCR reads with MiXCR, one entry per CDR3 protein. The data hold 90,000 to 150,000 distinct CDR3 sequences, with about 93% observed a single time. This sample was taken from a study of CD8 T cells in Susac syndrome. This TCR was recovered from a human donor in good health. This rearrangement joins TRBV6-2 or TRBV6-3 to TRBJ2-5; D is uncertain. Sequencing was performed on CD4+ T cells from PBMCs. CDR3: CASSSLVKRETQYF. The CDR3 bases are TGTGCCAGCAGTTCTCTAGTAAAGCGAGAGACCCAGTACTTC.